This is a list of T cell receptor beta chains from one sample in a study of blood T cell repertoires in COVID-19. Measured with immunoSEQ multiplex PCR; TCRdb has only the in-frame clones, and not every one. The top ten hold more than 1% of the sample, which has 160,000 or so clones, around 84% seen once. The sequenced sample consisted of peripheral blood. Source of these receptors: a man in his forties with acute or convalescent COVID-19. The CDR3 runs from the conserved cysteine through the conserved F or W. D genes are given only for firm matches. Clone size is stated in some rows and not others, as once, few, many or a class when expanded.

CASSLEQGDWNEQFF,TGTGCCAGCAGCTTGGAGCAGGGGGACTGGAATGAGCAGTTCTTC,TRBJ2-1,TRBV5-4,-,-
CASSEAGQGSGNTIYF,TGTGCCAGCAGTGAAGCGGGACAGGGTTCTGGAAACACCATATATTTT,TRBJ1-3,TRBV6-1,TRBD1,-
CASSLGGGAQETQYF,TGTGCCAGCAGCCTGGGAGGGGGGGCTCAAGAGACCCAGTACTTC,TRBJ2-5,TRBV11-2,-,-
CASSPTSGATYEQYF,TGTGCCAGCTCTCCTACTAGCGGGGCCACGTACGAGCAGTACTTC,TRBJ2-7,TRBV18,TRBD2,-
CASSVTRTRGSYGYTF,TGTGCCAGCAGCGTCACCCGCACCAGGGGTTCCTATGGCTACACCTTC,TRBJ1-2,TRBV9,-,-
CASSSFAGVDTQYF,TGCGCCAGCAGCTCCTTTGCGGGGGTCGATACGCAGTATTTT,TRBJ2-3,TRBV5-1,TRBD2,-
CATSEGGTDTQYF,TGTGCCACCAGTGAAGGAGGCACAGATACGCAGTATTTT,TRBJ2-3,TRBV24-1,-,-
CASSEEAGGVNTEAFF,TGTGCCAGCAGTGAAGAGGCAGGGGGAGTGAACACTGAAGCTTTCTTT,TRBJ1-1,TRBV2,TRBD1,few
CASTRTDGYTF,TGCGCCAGCACCCGGACTGATGGCTACACCTTC,TRBJ1-2,TRBV10-1,-,-
CASTPKGQGSSGANVLTF,TGTGCCAGCACCCCGAAGGGGCAGGGGAGCTCTGGGGCCAACGTCCTGACTTTC,TRBJ2-6,TRBV5-4,-,-
CARNCLHF,TGTGCCAGAAACTGCCTCCACTTT,TRBJ1-6,TRBV7-3,-,-
CGSSYPGNQPQHF,TGTGGCAGCAGTTACCCGGGAAACCAGCCCCAGCATTTT,TRBJ1-5,TRBV6-6,-,-
CASSSGLSSKNIQYF,TGTGCCAGCAGCTCCGGACTATCATCCAAAAACATTCAGTACTTC,TRBJ2-4,TRBV7-2,-,-
CAWTGQNEQYF,TGTGCCTGGACCGGACAGAACGAGCAGTACTTC,TRBJ2-7,TRBV30,-,-
CASSELGQVNEKLFF,TGTGCCAGCAGTGAGTTGGGACAGGTGAATGAAAAACTGTTTTTT,TRBJ1-4,TRBV2,TRBD1,-
CASSSWTSGGAGFF,TGTGCCAGCAGCTCCTGGACTAGCGGGGGGGCCGGGTTCTTC,TRBJ2-1,TRBV3-1/TRBV3-2,TRBD2,once
CASSLQDSTYEQYF,TGTGCCAGCAGCCTACAGGACAGCACCTACGAGCAGTACTTC,TRBJ2-7,TRBV11-3,-,-
CASSLKGGTEAFF,TGTGCCAGCAGCTTAAAAGGAGGCACTGAAGCTTTCTTT,TRBJ1-1,TRBV7-2,-,-
CASSHRDRGLGEQYF,TGTGCCAGCAGCCACCGGGACAGGGGGTTAGGGGAGCAGTACTTC,TRBJ2-7,TRBV7-9,TRBD1,-
CASSLLKGGTDTQYF,TGTGCCAGCAGCTTATTGAAAGGGGGCACAGATACGCAGTATTTT,TRBJ2-3,TRBV7-9,-,-
CASSSHMNTEAFF,TGTGCCAGCAGCTCGCACATGAACACTGAAGCTTTCTTT,TRBJ1-1,TRBV7-3,-,-
CASSLTGGANYGYTF,TGTGCCAGCAGCTTGACGGGGGGAGCTAACTATGGCTACACCTTC,TRBJ1-2,TRBV5-4,-,-
CAWTLAGGPYEQFF,TGTGCCTGGACTTTGGCGGGGGGGCCTTATGAGCAGTTCTTC,TRBJ2-1,TRBV30,TRBD2,few
CASSKGGLSTDTQYF,TGTGCCAGCAGTAAAGGGGGATTGAGCACAGATACGCAGTATTTT,TRBJ2-3,TRBV6-2/TRBV6-3,-,-
CASGGQANYGYTF,TGTGCCAGCGGGGGACAGGCGAACTATGGCTACACCTTC,TRBJ1-2,TRBV6-5,TRBD1,-
CASSSRDTRQEKLFF,TGTGCCAGCAGCTCCCGGGACACCCGACAAGAAAAACTGTTTTTT,TRBJ1-4,TRBV9,-,-
CASSYDRAGNTIYF,TGCGCCAGCAGTTACGACAGGGCTGGAAACACCATATATTTT,TRBJ1-3,TRBV4-3,TRBD1,few
CASSPGQSTFEQFF,TGTGCCAGCAGTCCAGGACAGTCCACTTTTGAGCAGTTCTTC,TRBJ2-1,TRBV11-2,-,-
CASSLTGSSSSYNEQFF,TGTGCCAGCAGCCTAACGGGGTCCTCGAGCTCCTACAATGAGCAGTTCTTC,TRBJ2-1,TRBV4-2,-,few
CASSPAGGSYGYTF,TGTGCCAGCTCCCCGGCAGGGGGGAGTTATGGCTACACCTTC,TRBJ1-2,TRBV18,TRBD1,few
CASSDGRRSTDTQYF,TGTGCCAGCAGTGACGGCCGGAGAAGCACAGATACGCAGTATTTT,TRBJ2-3,TRBV6-4,-,-
CASSFGRVHQPQHF,TGTGCCAGCAGTTTTGGCAGGGTCCATCAGCCCCAGCATTTT,TRBJ1-5,TRBV28,-,-
CASSSTDMSGNTIYF,TGTGCCAGCAGCTCGACAGACATGTCTGGAAACACCATATATTTT,TRBJ1-3,TRBV5-6,-,-
CASSFGGMSTGELFF,TGCGCCAGCAGCTTTGGGGGGATGTCCACCGGGGAGCTGTTTTTT,TRBJ2-2,TRBV5-1,-,-
CASSWTGGRQPQHF,TGTGCCAGCAGTTGGACAGGGGGCAGGCAGCCCCAGCATTTT,TRBJ1-5,TRBV2,TRBD1,-
CASRLNRDRSNSPLHF,TGCGCCAGCAGACTAAACCGGGACAGGTCTAATTCACCCCTCCACTTT,TRBJ1-6,TRBV23-1,TRBD1,-
CATNRQGDNNQPQHF,TGTGCCACTAACAGACAGGGGGATAACAATCAGCCCCAGCATTTT,TRBJ1-5,TRBV28,TRBD1,-
CASSGQGDQPQHF,TGTGCCAGCAGTGGACAGGGGGATCAGCCCCAGCATTTT,TRBJ1-5,TRBV2,TRBD1,-
CASSLAVVARTDTQYF,TGCGCCAGCAGCTTGGCCGTAGTCGCACGCACAGATACGCAGTATTTT,TRBJ2-3,TRBV5-1,-,-
CARGGTGGTDTQYF,TGTGCACGCGGTGGTACCGGAGGCACAGATACGCAGTATTTT,TRBJ2-3,TRBV2,-,-
CASSLGQGRDGYTF,TGCGCCAGCAGCTTGGGACAGGGACGGGATGGCTACACCTTC,TRBJ1-2,TRBV5-1,TRBD1,-
CATSRGESEPDTQYF,TGTGCCACCAGCAGAGGCGAAAGCGAACCAGATACGCAGTATTTT,TRBJ2-3,TRBV15,-,-
CASSQFGNTEAFF,TGTGCCAGCAGCCAATTCGGGAACACTGAAGCTTTCTTT,TRBJ1-1,TRBV16,-,once
CASRRTSALINEQFF,TGTGCCAGTAGGAGGACTAGCGCCCTCATAAATGAGCAGTTCTTC,TRBJ2-1,TRBV19,TRBD2,-
CATSDVGGRGYTF,TGTGCCACCAGTGATGTAGGGGGCAGGGGCTACACCTTC,TRBJ1-2,TRBV24-1,TRBD1,-
CASSSLPDRNTEAFF,TGCGCCAGCAGCTCCCTCCCGGACAGAAACACTGAAGCTTTCTTT,TRBJ1-1,TRBV5-1,-,-
CASSFDGQQSSYGYTF,TGTGCCAGCAGCTTCGACGGACAGCAAAGTAGCTATGGCTACACCTTC,TRBJ1-2,TRBV5-8,-,-
CASSLALAHQETQYF,TGTGCCAGCAGCTTAGCCCTGGCCCACCAAGAGACCCAGTACTTC,TRBJ2-5,TRBV7-2,-,-
CASSRGGTVLLEAFF,TGTGCCAGCAGCCGGGGGGGGACAGTCCTACTTGAAGCTTTCTTT,TRBJ1-1,TRBV11-2,TRBD1,-
CVSSPQGRDHSTDTQYF,TGTGTCAGCAGTCCACAGGGTAGGGACCACAGCACAGATACGCAGTATTTT,TRBJ2-3,TRBV6-4,-,-
CASSLGREQYF,TGCGCCAGCAGCTTGGGGCGGGAGCAGTACTTC,TRBJ2-7,TRBV5-1,-,-
CASSQAGGGAFYEQFF,TGCGCCAGCAGCCAAGCTGGCGGGGGGGCTTTTTATGAGCAGTTCTTC,TRBJ2-1,TRBV4-3,TRBD2,-